The next 14 T cell receptor beta chains were all read from a single sample in a study of CD8 T cells in ankylosing spondylitis. The study, taken as a whole, reports: Typical of ankylosing spondylitis blood, it appeared, was a TCR beta motif of eight highly homologous variants.

TCRdb re-analysed the 5' RACE reads in MiXCR, keeping a single row per CDR3 protein. The sample records 700,000 to 1,000,000 distinct CDR3 sequences, about an eighth being singletons. The antigens of these receptors remain unknown. The sequenced sample consisted of blood, either unsorted or a sorted T cell fraction (not recorded which). These receptors all stem from a male donor with ankylosing spondylitis.

This clonotype has a count of ten or more. The V gene is TRBV20-1, the J gene TRBJ2-1; a possible D gene is TRBD1 (5 bases). CDR1 is DFQATT and CDR2 is SNEGSKA in the germline V gene (reference sequence). The CDR3 loop spans 11 amino acids. Trimming shortened V by 6 bases and J by 8 bases, and 11 bases separated the two germline ends. This CDR3 reads CSATDTDEQFF. As DNA, the CDR3 is TGCAGTGCGACAGACACGGATGAGCAGTTCTTC.

This clonotype turned up a few times. The chain combines TRBV20-1 with TRBJ2-5, with D maybe TRBD1 (6 bases). The CDR3 is 14 amino acids. V was shortened by 5 bases and J by 2 bases, with 15 bases between the two germline ends. Germline V gene lookup returns CDR1 DFQATT and CDR2 SNEGSKA (reference sequence). CDR3 coding DNA: TGCAGTGCTTTCGGGCAGGGGTTACAAGAGACCCAGTACTTC. Translated: CSAFGQGLQETQYF.

This clonotype occurred a few times. As DNA, the CDR3 is TGTGCCAGCAGCTTGCGAACAGGGGTTGGAGAGACCCAGTACTTC. This codes for CASSLRTGVGETQYF. The V gene is TRBV5-4, the J gene TRBJ2-5, with 7 positions matching TRBD1. Germline CDR1 reads SGHNT; CDR2 reads YYREEE (reference sequence). This CDR3 spans 15 amino acids. V lost 1 base and J lost 4; bases outside the gene matches: 7. The full variable domain, in which reference TRBV5-4 and TRBJ2-5 provide the parts outside the CDR3, is ETGVTQSPTHLIKTRGQQVTLRCSSQSGHNTVSWYQQALGQGPQFIFQYYREEENGRGNFPPRFSGLQFPNYSSELNVNALELDDSALYLCASSLRTGVGETQYFGPGTRLLVL.

The chain combines TRBV27 with TRBJ2-7; D unclear. Trimming took off 6 bases at V and 1 base at J, with 13 bases between the two ends. CDR1 and CDR2 from the germline V gene are MNHEY and SMNVEV (reference sequence). The CDR3 runs to 14 residues. The CDR3 DNA sequence: TGTGCCAGCAGCCGAAGGGTCAGTTCCTACGAGCAGTACTTC. Amino acid sequence: CASSRRVSSYEQYF.

This clonotype showed up just a few times. This chain links TRBV5-1 with TRBJ2-7, with 7 bases fitting TRBD2. V lost 0 bases to trimming and J lost 4 bases; unmatched junction nucleotides: 7. The CDR3 sequence is 15 residues long. Germline V CDR1 and CDR2: SGHRS, YFSETQ. The CDR3 DNA reads TGCGCCAGCAGCTTGGTAGGCGGGAGTCGATACGAGCAGTACTTC. Protein product: CASSLVGGSRYEQYF.

This clonotype was observed a handful of times. V is TRBV11-2 and J is TRBJ2-2; weak D call: TRBD2 (6 bases). Germline assignment: CDR1 SGHAT and CDR2 FQNNGV. The CDR3 runs to 16 residues. Trimming shortened V by 3 bases and J by 3 bases, and 14 bases separated the two germline ends. CDR3 protein: CASSLGRGGYTGELFF. As DNA, the CDR3 is TGTGCCAGCAGCTTGGGGCGGGGTGGCTACACCGGGGAGCTGTTTTTT.

This clonotype has at least ten counts. This chain connects TRBV12-3 or TRBV12-4 to TRBJ2-4, with 7 bases lining up with TRBD1. V lost 5 bases and J lost 4; bases outside the gene matches: 8. The CDR3 loop spans 15 amino acids. CDR3 region: CASSPPATGKNIQYF. DNA of the CDR3: TGTGCCAGCAGTCCGCCCGCGACAGGGAAAAACATTCAGTACTTC.

This rearrangement joins TRBV19 to TRBJ2-7; 9 nucleotides align to TRBD2. The V and J ends lost 3 bases and 2 bases, in that order; junction bases with no gene match: 2. The CDR3 loop spans 14 amino acids. From germline, CDR1 is LNHDA and CDR2 SQIVND (reference sequence). The DNA of the CDR3 is TGTGCCAGTAGTATGGCTAGCGGGACCTACGAGCAGTACTTC. Its translation is CASSMASGTYEQYF.

This clonotype was seen only once. The V gene is TRBV7-9, the J gene TRBJ2-3; a weak D match, TRBD2 (6 bases). The CDR3 has 13 residues. Trimming stripped 5 bases from V and 4 bases from J, with 10 bases between. The germline V gene has CDR1 SEHNR and CDR2 FQNEAQ (reference sequence). Written as DNA, the CDR3 is TGTGCCAGCAGCGGGGGGTTACCAGATACGCAGTATTTT. It specifies CASSGGLPDTQYF.

V usage is TRBV20-1 and J usage is TRBJ2-7; 8 bases are shared with TRBD1. Trimming removed 8 bases from V and 4 bases from J; junction bases left unmatched: 13. CDR1 and CDR2 from the germline V gene are DFQATT and SNEGSKA (reference sequence). The CDR3 length is 14 residues. The CDR3 DNA reads as TGCAGTTCCCCTCTGTGGGACAGGCCATACGAGCAGTACTTC. Translating gives CSSPLWDRPYEQYF.

There are a few counts of this clonotype. The chain's CDR3 is CSAAGADGQETQYF. CDR3 nucleotides: TGCAGCGCCGCCGGTGCGGACGGCCAAGAGACCCAGTACTTC. The V and J genes are TRBV29-1 and TRBJ2-5; D is uncertain. V was pared by 7 bases and J by 1 base, with 16 bases between. The CDR3 has 14 amino acids. Per germline, CDR1 SQVTM and CDR2 ANQGSEA.

This clonotype was seen only a few times. The V call is TRBV28, the J call TRBJ1-1; D unclear. The CDR3 has 16 residues. V shed 5 bases and J shed 2 bases, with 18 bases lying between them. Germline CDR1 is MDHEN and CDR2 is SYDVKM. CDR3 DNA sequence: TGTGCCAGCAGTGCGTCCTCGGGAAGGCTTAACACTGAAGCTTTCTTT. This encodes CASSASSGRLNTEAFF.

In this sample, this clonotype turned up many times. This sequence joins TRBV20-1 and TRBJ2-5; no clear D. The CDR3 spans 12 residues. The V gene lost 6 bases and the J gene lost 5 bases, with 13 bases spanning the gap. CDR1 is DFQATT and CDR2 is SNEGSKA in the germline V gene (reference sequence). In DNA, the CDR3 is TGCAGTGCCCCCCCAGAATATGAGACCCAGTACTTC. Amino acids: CSAPPEYETQYF.

This clonotype occurred many times. The chain couples TRBV10-3 to TRBJ1-1; D unclear. V lost 0 bases and J lost 0, with 2 bases in between. From germline, CDR1 is ENHRY and CDR2 SYGVKD. The CDR3 is 13 residues long. Here the CDR3 reads CAISESVNTEAFF. In DNA, the CDR3 is TGTGCCATCAGTGAGTCAGTGAACACTGAAGCTTTCTTT.